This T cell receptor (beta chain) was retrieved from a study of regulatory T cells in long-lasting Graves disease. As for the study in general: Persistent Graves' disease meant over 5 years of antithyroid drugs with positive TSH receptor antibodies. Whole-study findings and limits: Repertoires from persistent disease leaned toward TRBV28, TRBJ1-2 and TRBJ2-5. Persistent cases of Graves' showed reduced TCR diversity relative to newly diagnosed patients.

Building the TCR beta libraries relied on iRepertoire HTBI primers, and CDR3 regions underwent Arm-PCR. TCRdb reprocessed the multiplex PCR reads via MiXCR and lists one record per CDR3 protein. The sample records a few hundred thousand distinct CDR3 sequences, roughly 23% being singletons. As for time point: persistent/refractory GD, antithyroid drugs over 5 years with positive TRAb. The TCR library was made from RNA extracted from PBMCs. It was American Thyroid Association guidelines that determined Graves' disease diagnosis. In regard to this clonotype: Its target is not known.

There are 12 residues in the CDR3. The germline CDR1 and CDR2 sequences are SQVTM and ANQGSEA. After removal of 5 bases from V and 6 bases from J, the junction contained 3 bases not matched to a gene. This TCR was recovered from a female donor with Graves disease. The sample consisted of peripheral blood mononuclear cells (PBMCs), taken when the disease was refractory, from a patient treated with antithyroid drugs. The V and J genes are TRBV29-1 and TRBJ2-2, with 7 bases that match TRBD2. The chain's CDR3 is CSVYGGAGELFF. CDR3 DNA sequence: TGCAGCGTTTATGGGGGGGCCGGGGAGCTGTTTTTT.